This T cell receptor beta chain appears in the sequencing data of a study of blood T cell repertoires in COVID-19 (dated by TCRdb to about 2020). For the wider study: The collaborator samples originated in the United States, Italy and Spain and spanned the acute and convalescent phases of COVID-19. Samples were obtained from the ongoing ImmuneRACE study (first 160 participants) and from roughly 1,300 subjects provided by 6 global collaborators. Subjects who had been exposed to COVID-19, were actively infected with it, or had recovered from it provided the deeply sampled blood TCRbeta repertoires that made up the dataset. Where HLA class I and class II types were available, the types were taken from metadata supplied by the sample provider, not from assay-based typing. The material from the prospective study consisted of cDNA or gDNA derived from T cells, B-cell-depleted T cells, or PBMCs. A de-identified subject ID, COVID-19 status, age in years and sex were almost always included in the sample metadata. The repertoires were released in a freely available public database intended as a resource for research on the immune response to SARS-CoV-2.

TCRbeta CDR3 regions were amplified from genomic DNA by means of the immunoSEQ Assay, a bias-controlled multiplex PCR. Turning to the authors' computational methods: Nucleated cell counts per sample were estimated from amplification of reference gene primers within the assay. To quantify the absolute abundance of each unique TCRbeta CDR3 rearrangement, sequence reads were collapsed and filtered. For each sample, productive Simpson clonality was calculated by taking the square root of Simpson's diversity index across productive rearrangements. TCRdb mirrors the immuneACCESS table, restricted to in-frame sequences. Some clones are absent from its copies; in checked studies, under half trace to an unresolved V gene, and the reason for the others is unknown. The V and J calls and clone size are taken from that table; D and trimming were inferred from the DNA. Across this sample there are around 440,000 clones, with around 88% seen only once. Together, the top ten hold roughly 12% of the sample.

The paper as a whole reports these results and caveats: The quantity of clinical and demographic metadata differed by source and by participant and was supplied without curation.

Concerning this clone: Its binding antigen is unknown. Base qualities are not provided; no much larger clone lies one nucleotide away.

At one collaborating source in Seattle, patients were enrolled during active infection and were followed longitudinally through the course of disease. Collaborating institutions collected whole blood in K2EDTA tubes following their own protocols. For TCRbeta analysis, collaborator samples were shipped as frozen whole blood, as isolated PBMCs, or as DNA extracted from either sample type. The clonotype comes from a woman in her forties or fifties with COVID-19, enrolled during active disease. Material for sequencing was peripheral blood.

The DNA sequence is as follows: TGTGCCAGCAGGGGAGGATTAAACACTGAAGCTTTCTTT. The encoded protein is CASRGGLNTEAFF. The chain is assembled from TRBV6-5 and TRBJ1-1; no D gene is confidently identified. According to the germline V gene, CDR1 reads MNHEY and CDR2 reads SVGAGI. V and J are truncated by 6 bases and 2 bases respectively, leaving an intervening sequence of 10 bases. Reading from cysteine to phenylalanine, the CDR3 counts 13 amino acids. The kept DNA is CDR3 alone, 39 bases in frame from the first base.